The next 24 T cell receptor beta chains were all read from a single sample in a study of OX40 agonist ivuxolimab in advanced cancers. Clones were sequenced by immunoSEQ multiplex PCR, and TCRdb holds only the in-frame ones, with some missing. The table shows 75,000 to 95,000 clones, with around 85% occurring only once. The source was CD4+ or CD8+ T cells sorted from blood, collected in a trial of the OX40 agonist ivuxolimab. The receptors derive from an adult with an advanced solid tumor such as melanoma, head and neck, liver or kidney cancer.

V is TRBV7-8 and J is TRBJ2-7, with 9 bases identical to TRBD2. Germline CDR1 reads SGHVS; CDR2 reads FQNEAQ. The CDR3 is 16 amino acids. Germline trimming cut 9 bases from V and 0 bases from J; bases unmatched to any gene: 12. This CDR3 reads CASQLLASGASYEQYF. For the CDR3, the DNA is TGTGCCAGTCAACTCCTGGCTAGCGGGGCCTCCTACGAGCAGTACTTC.

This chain links TRBV7-9 with TRBJ2-2, with TRBD1 as a possible D gene (6 bases). Germline V lookup: CDR1 SEHNR, CDR2 FQNEAQ (reference sequence). The length of the CDR3 is 15 residues. V was trimmed by 7 bases and J by 4 bases, leaving 16 bases between them. The CDR3 sequence is CASTSLARGTGELFF. CDR3 nucleotides: TGTGCCAGCACCTCGCTCGCCAGGGGCACCGGGGAGCTGTTTTTT.

The chain has TRBV5-6 and TRBJ2-7; D unresolved. Germline V CDR1 and CDR2: SGHDT, YYEEEE. Trimming took 0 bases from V and 7 from J, leaving 14 bases between them. The CDR3 is made up of 14 amino acids. The CDR3 spells CASSLGPYSREQYF. The CDR3 DNA reads as TGTGCCAGCAGCTTGGGGCCCTATTCAAGAGAGCAGTACTTC.

The rearrangement uses TRBV7-2 and TRBJ2-4; 11 bases align to TRBD2. Germline V gene sequence: CDR1 SGHTA, CDR2 FQGNSA. Trimming at V came to 3 bases and at J to 6 bases, leaving 7 bases not matched to a gene. The CDR3 runs 16 residues. CDR3 sequence (DNA): TGTGCCAGCAGCTTGGGGGCAGGACTAGCGGGAAACATTCAGTACTTC. Translating it yields CASSLGAGLAGNIQYF.

V and J are TRBV19 and TRBJ1-2; 8 bases line up with TRBD1. The CDR3 has 14 amino acids. Germline assignment: CDR1 LNHDA and CDR2 SQIVND (reference sequence). Losses at the gene ends were 3 bases for V and 3 bases for J; bases not matched to a gene: 3. CDR3: CASSISGGDYGYTF. The DNA for the CDR3 is TGTGCCAGTAGTATCTCAGGGGGCGACTATGGCTACACCTTC.

The chain uses TRBV6-1 and TRBJ1-2, with D unresolved. This CDR3 has 10 residues. Germline V gene data show CDR1 as MNHNS and CDR2 as SASEGT. Trimming stripped 11 bases from V and 4 bases from J, with 8 bases between. The CDR3 sequence: CALRGYGYTF. The CDR3 DNA sequence: TGTGCCCTACGAGGCTATGGCTACACCTTC.

This chain connects TRBV7-2 to TRBJ1-4; 7 nucleotides match TRBD1. The length of the CDR3 is 18 residues. Germline CDR1 SGHTA, CDR2 FQGNSA. The ends lost 0 bases at V and 7 bases at J; junction bases unmatched: 14. The CDR3 bases are TGTGCCAGCAGCTTAGCTGGGACAGCTACACTCCGGGGTGAAAAACTGTTTTTT. This translates into CASSLAGTATLRGEKLFF. Variable domain in full (rest from reference TRBV7-2 and TRBJ1-4): GAGVSQSPSNKVTEKGKDVELRCDPISGHTALYWYRQSLGQGLEFLIYFQGNSAPDKSGLPSDRFSAERTGGSVSTLTIQRTQQEDSAVYLCASSLAGTATLRGEKLFFGSGTQLSVL.

The gene calls are TRBV6-1 and TRBJ2-7; possibly TRBD1 for D (6 bases). The CDR3 is made up of 13 amino acids. Germline V lookup: CDR1 MNHNS, CDR2 SASEGT. V gave up 8 bases and J gave up 3 bases, with 14 bases separating them. CDR3: CASYQGRDYEQYF. For the CDR3, the DNA is TGTGCCAGCTACCAGGGGAGAGACTACGAGCAGTACTTC.

The CDR3 DNA follows: TGTGCCATCAGTGGTAATCAGGGGAACTACAATGAGCAGTTCTTC. Encoded protein: CAISGNQGNYNEQFF. V and J are TRBV10-3 and TRBJ2-1; D might be TRBD1 (6 bases). The CDR3 is 15 amino acids. Germline CDR1 is ENHRY and CDR2 is SYGVKD. The V end lost 4 bases, the J end lost 3 bases, and 13 bases lay between the germline ends.

This clone has just one count. This chain joins TRBV9 and TRBJ2-5, with D uncertain. The CDR3 consists of 12 residues. Looked up from germline, CDR1 is SGDLS and CDR2 is YYNGEE. V was shortened by 0 bases and J by 4 bases, with 4 bases between the two germline ends. CDR3 coding DNA: TGTGCCAGCAGCGTAGGGGGAGAGACCCAGTACTTC. Translated: CASSVGGETQYF.

The chain carries TRBV21-1 and TRBJ2-2; TRBD2 reflects the table's D call only, with no check against the DNA. TRBV21-1 is marked as a pseudogene. The CDR3 runs to 16 residues. The CDR3 bases are TGTGCCAGCAGCCTTGAGGCTAAGTGGAACACCGGGGAGCTGTTTTTT. It codes for CASSLEAKWNTGELFF.

The V and J genes are TRBV19 and TRBJ2-2; D tentatively fits TRBD1 or TRBD2 (5 bases each). The CDR3 runs 15 residues. Germline V gives CDR1 LNHDA, CDR2 SQIVND (reference sequence). The V end lost 8 bases, the J end lost 3 bases, and 16 bases lay between the germline ends. In DNA, the CDR3 is TGTGCCAGTCGAGCGTTGGGGACGGACACCGGGGAGCTGTTTTTT. Amino acids: CASRALGTDTGELFF.

The chain carries TRBV4-1 and TRBJ1-6; 10 bases are a match to TRBD1. The CDR3 is 16 residues long. Germline V gene lookup returns CDR1 MGHRA and CDR2 YSYEKL. V was pared by 4 bases and J by 5 bases, with 5 bases of the junction left unmatched. The CDR3 nucleotides are TGCGCCAGCAGCCGCAGCGGGACAGGGGATAATTCACCCCTCCACTTT. Translation gives CASSRSGTGDNSPLHF.

CDR3 amino acids: CASSPRWGVMNTEAFF. CDR3 DNA sequence: TGTGCCAGCAGCCCCCGGTGGGGAGTCATGAACACTGAAGCTTTCTTT. This chain uses TRBV7-9 with TRBJ1-1; D is unresolved. Trimming shortened V by 5 bases and J by 0 bases, and 16 bases separated the two germline ends. The CDR3 runs 16 residues. From germline, CDR1 is SEHNR and CDR2 FQNEAQ (reference sequence).

This chain connects TRBV5-1 to TRBJ2-7; D call uncertain. Trimming cost V 6 bases and J 0 bases, with 16 bases left between them. The CDR3 has 15 amino acids. The germline V gene has CDR1 SGHRS and CDR2 YFSETQ. CDR3 sequence reads: CASTLSVGSSYEQYF. The CDR3 DNA reads TGCGCCAGCACTTTAAGCGTGGGTAGCTCCTACGAGCAGTACTTC.

This chain links TRBV5-6 with TRBJ2-3; 7 positions match TRBD1. The CDR3 is 15 residues long. The germline CDR1 and CDR2 sequences are SGHDT and YYEEEE. With 4 bases clipped from V and 1 base from J, the junction kept 6 bases outside the gene matches. CDR3 sequence: CASSRLDRGTDTQYF. CDR3 in DNA: TGTGCCAGCAGCCGTCTTGACAGGGGCACAGATACGCAGTATTTT.

On this clone: Other DNA sequences from this sample encode an identical CDR3 as well. The V call is TRBV29-1, the J call TRBJ2-7; no clear D. Germline V CDR1 and CDR2: SQVTM, ANQGSEA. V lost 7 bases and J lost 1, with 8 bases in between. CDR3 length equals 11 residues. CDR3: CSGRSSYEQYF. Written as DNA, the CDR3 is TGCAGCGGGAGAAGTTCCTACGAGCAGTACTTC.

The rearrangement links TRBV6-6 to TRBJ1-1; D is unresolved. Trimming shortened V by 2 bases and J by 1 base, and 11 bases separated the two germline ends. This CDR3 is built from 15 residues. The germline V gene has CDR1 MNHNY and CDR2 SVGAGI (reference sequence). This chain's CDR3 is CASSYGGWGNTEAFF. DNA of the CDR3: TGTGCCAGCAGTTACGGTGGGTGGGGGAACACTGAAGCTTTCTTT.

The chain is built from TRBV7-2 and TRBJ2-7, with 8 bases identical to TRBD1. Germline trimming cut 5 bases from V and 6 bases from J; bases unmatched to any gene: 6. Germline V gene sequence: CDR1 SGHTA, CDR2 FQGNSA. This CDR3 has 13 residues. The CDR3 sequence is CASSRTGFGEQYF. The DNA of the CDR3 is TGTGCCAGCAGCCGGACAGGGTTTGGCGAGCAGTACTTC.

This clone was seen once. V and J are TRBV29-1 and TRBJ2-3, with D possibly matching TRBD1 (5 bases). The CDR3 has 14 amino acids. Germline V lookup: CDR1 SQVTM, CDR2 ANQGSEA. Trimming took 6 bases from V and 4 from J, leaving 17 bases between them. The CDR3 sequence: CSVPRGADADTQYF. As DNA, the CDR3 is TGCAGCGTCCCAAGGGGTGCAGACGCAGATACGCAGTATTTT.

This chain links TRBV10-3 with TRBJ2-5; D possibly corresponds to TRBD2 (6 bases). CDR1 is ENHRY, CDR2 SYGVKD, per germline. V was clipped by 0 bases and J by 5 bases, with 10 bases between them. CDR3 length: 14 residues. The CDR3 nucleotides read TGTGCCATCAGTGAGTCATCGGGAGAGGAGACCCAGTACTTC. The encoded protein is CAISESSGEETQYF.

The CDR3 sequence is CATSRDVAGGLYGYTF. CDR3 nucleotides: TGTGCCACCAGCAGAGATGTAGCAGGGGGCCTCTATGGCTACACCTTC. V is TRBV15 and J is TRBJ1-2, with TRBD1 matching 8 bases. Germline values: CDR1 LNHNV, CDR2 YYDKDF (reference sequence). J gave up 4 bases and V 0 bases, and 7 bases lay outside the gene matches. The CDR3 has 16 amino acids. Variable domain in full (rest from reference TRBV15 and TRBJ1-2): DAMVIQNPRYQVTQFGKPVTLSCSQTLNHNVMYWYQQKSSQAPKLLFHYYDKDFNNEADTPDNFQSRRPNTSFCFLDIRSPGLGDTAMYLCATSRDVAGGLYGYTFGSGTRLTVV.

The rearrangement links TRBV6-1 to TRBJ1-2, with TRBD1 as a possible D gene (6 bases). This CDR3 comprises 15 residues. The germline V and J ends were trimmed by 3 bases and 9 bases, with 20 bases remaining between them. Germline lookup yields CDR1 MNHNS and CDR2 SASEGT. DNA for the CDR3: TGTGCCAGCAGTGAGTCAGAATGGGGGCGATTCAGCTACACCTTC. Its translation is CASSESEWGRFSYTF.

The CDR3 nucleotides are TGTGCCAGCAGCCCCTCAGGGACAGGATCTGGAAACACCATATATTTT. The encoded protein is CASSPSGTGSGNTIYF. V and J are TRBV9 and TRBJ1-3, with 8 positions matching TRBD1. V was clipped by 4 bases and J by 1 base; unmatched bases: 7. The CDR3 sequence is 16 residues long. In germline, CDR1 is SGDLS, CDR2 YYNGEE.